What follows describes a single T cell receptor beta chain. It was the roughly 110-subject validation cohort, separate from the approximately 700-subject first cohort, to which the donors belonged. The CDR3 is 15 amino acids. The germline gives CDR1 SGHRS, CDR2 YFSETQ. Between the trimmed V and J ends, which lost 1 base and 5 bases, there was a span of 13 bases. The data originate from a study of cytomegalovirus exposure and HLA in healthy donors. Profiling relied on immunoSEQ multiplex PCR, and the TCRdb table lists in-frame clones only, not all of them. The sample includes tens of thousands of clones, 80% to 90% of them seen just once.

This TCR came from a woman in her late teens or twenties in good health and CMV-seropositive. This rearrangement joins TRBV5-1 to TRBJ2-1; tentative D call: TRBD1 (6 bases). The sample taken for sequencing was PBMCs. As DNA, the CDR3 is TGCGCCAGCAGCTTGTCCTTACAGGGCCACAATGAGCAGTTCTTC. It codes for CASSLSLQGHNEQFF. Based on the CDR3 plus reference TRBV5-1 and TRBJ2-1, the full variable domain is KAGVTQTPRYLIKTRGQQVTLSCSPISGHRSVSWYQQTPGQGLQFLFEYFSETQRNKGNFPGRFSGRQFSNSRSEMNVSTLELGDSALYLCASSLSLQGHNEQFFGPGTRLTVL.